This is a list of T cell receptor beta chains from one sample in a study of human T cells and chemical hapten exposure. TCRdb used MiXCR to reprocess the RACE reads, holding one entry per CDR3 protein. The sample comprises tens of thousands of distinct CDR3 sequences, around 7% of which are singletons, and around 1.6% rests with the top ten. This material consisted of whole blood, taken in connection with sensitization to the hapten diphenylcyclopropenone (DPC). Receptors were obtained from a woman aged 25 to 39 with alopecia areata. Some clones in this sample may be carry-over from other donors' samples. The CDR3 runs from the conserved cysteine through the conserved F or W. The order of the fields is CDR3 length, V gene, clone size, D gene, J gene, CDR3 DNA, CDR3 protein. D genes are given only for firm matches. Some rows have no size entry. The others give once, few or many, or a class for an expanded clone.

15	TRBV14	many	TRBD1	TRBJ2-7	TGTGCCAGCAGCCAAGAGGGGACAGGGGACCACGAGCAGTACTTC	CASSQEGTGDHEQYF
14	TRBV7-3	.	.	TRBJ2-7	TGTGCCAGCAGCCTGACAGCATCGGGGAACGAGCAGTACTTC	CASSLTASGNEQYF
15	TRBV4-1	many	TRBD1	TRBJ2-3	TGCGCCAGCAGCCTTCAACAGGGGCGTGTGGATACGCAGTATTTT	CASSLQQGRVDTQYF
13	TRBV12-3/TRBV12-4	many	.	TRBJ1-1	TGTGCCAGCAGCCTAAAAGACGGCACTGAAGCTTTCTTT	CASSLKDGTEAFF
14	TRBV19	few	.	TRBJ1-1	TGTGCCAGTAGTAGTATCGGGGGGAACACTGAAGCTTTCTTT	CASSSIGGNTEAFF
14	TRBV6-6	many	.	TRBJ1-1	TGTGCCAGCAGACCTGGACGGAGAAACACTGAAGCTTTCTTT	CASRPGRRNTEAFF
14	TRBV11-2	few	.	TRBJ2-3	TGTGCCAGCAGCTACTCCCTATACACAGATACGCAGTATTTT	CASSYSLYTDTQYF
13	TRBV30	many	TRBD2	TRBJ2-1	TGTGCCTGGGCTAGCGGGGGGGCCAGTGAGCAGTTCTTC	CAWASGGASEQFF
12	TRBV29-1	.	TRBD1	TRBJ1-1	TGCAGCGTTGCCCACGGACAGGGTGAAGCTTTCTTT	CSVAHGQGEAFF
16	TRBV12-3/TRBV12-4	many	TRBD1	TRBJ1-3	TGTGCCAGCAGTCCCCGTTGGGACAGCTCTGGAAACACCATATATTTT	CASSPRWDSSGNTIYF
15	TRBV6-5	.	.	TRBJ1-6	TGTGCCAGCAGTTACTCTTCAGGGTTTCGGTCACCCCTCCACTTT	CASSYSSGFRSPLHF
18	TRBV6-6	many	TRBD1	TRBJ2-3	TGTGCCAGCAGCCGATTAAACAGGGGGCTAACCATCACAGATACGCAGTATTTT	CASSRLNRGLTITDTQYF
12	TRBV29-1	many	.	TRBJ2-1	TGCAGCGCTGCAGGCGATCGGAGTGAGCAGTTCTTC	CSAAGDRSEQFF
15	TRBV6-5	few	TRBD1	TRBJ2-3	TGTGCCAGCAGTCCCGGGACAGGGGGATCAGATACGCAGTATTTT	CASSPGTGGSDTQYF
13	TRBV29-1	many	.	TRBJ2-3	TGCAGCGTCGGAACGGCGGGCACAGATACGCAGTATTTT	CSVGTAGTDTQYF
14	TRBV20-1	many	TRBD1	TRBJ1-2	TGCAGTGCTAGAGTGTGGGACAGTCCCTATGGCTACACCTTC	CSARVWDSPYGYTF
16	TRBV5-1	many	TRBD1	TRBJ1-1	TGCGCCAGCAGCTACCTCCCGGACAGGCCGCTCGCTGAAGCTTTCTTT	CASSYLPDRPLAEAFF
12	TRBV18	.	.	TRBJ2-1	TGTGCCAGCTCACCCTCTACCACTGAGCAGTTCTTC	CASSPSTTEQFF
16	TRBV29-1	few	TRBD1	TRBJ1-1	TGCAGCGCCTATCGACAGGGACTAGGGATTCACACTGAAGCTTTCTTT	CSAYRQGLGIHTEAFF
13	TRBV6-2/TRBV6-3	many	.	TRBJ2-3	TGTGCCAGCAAGCGGAGCACTTCAGATACGCAGTATTTT	CASKRSTSDTQYF
15	TRBV27	many	TRBD1	TRBJ2-2	TGTGCCAGCAGGGGGGACAGGGGATTCACCGGGGAGCTGTTTTTT	CASRGDRGFTGELFF
13	TRBV29-1	many	TRBD1	TRBJ2-3	TGCAGCGTTACAGGGGGTAGAACAGATACGCAGTATTTT	CSVTGGRTDTQYF
15	TRBV11-2	few	TRBD1	TRBJ2-3	TGTGCCAGCAGCTTAACCGGGACAGGGACAGATACGCAGTATTTT	CASSLTGTGTDTQYF
20	TRBV6-5	many	.	TRBJ1-6	TGTGCCAGCAGCCGACTTGGTGGTAGGGGCCAGGGCTCGAGAAATTCACCCCTCCACTTT	CASSRLGGRGQGSRNSPLHF
19	TRBV6-1	.	.	TRBJ1-5	TGTGCCAGCAGTGCGAGGGGACACTCACTGGCCTATAGCAATCAGCCCCAGCATTTT	CASSARGHSLAYSNQPQHF
15	TRBV20-1	many	TRBD1	TRBJ2-1	TGCAGTGCTAGGGGCGGTGACAGGGCTCGCCTTGGGGAGTTCTTC	CSARGGDRARLGEFF
16	TRBV6-1	many	TRBD1	TRBJ2-7	TGTGCCAGCAGTGAACTCCAGGGGACAGGTTCTGAAGAGCAGTACTTC	CASSELQGTGSEEQYF
13	TRBV5-5	many	.	TRBJ2-5	TGTGCCAGCCGACTCTACAGGCAAGAGACCCAGTACTTC	CASRLYRQETQYF
13	TRBV5-4	.	.	TRBJ2-7	TGTGCCAGCAGCTTGGTTGGGGGAGACGAGCAGTACTTC	CASSLVGGDEQYF
15	TRBV5-1	many	.	TRBJ2-6	TGCGCCAGCAGCTTGGTTATCTCTGGGGCCAACGTCCTGACTTTC	CASSLVISGANVLTF
13	TRBV11-2	.	TRBD1	TRBJ2-7	TGTGCCAGCAGCTTAGACCTCGGACAGGGGGAGTACTTC	CASSLDLGQGEYF
15	TRBV5-6	many	TRBD1	TRBJ2-7	TGTGCCAGCAGCTCACGGGGACAGGGGGCCTTAGAGCAGTACTTC	CASSSRGQGALEQYF
15	TRBV4-1	many	TRBD1	TRBJ2-5	TGCGCCAGCAGGCTCGGACAGGGGGGACAAGAGACCCAGTACTTC	CASRLGQGGQETQYF
15	TRBV19	many	.	TRBJ2-2	TGTGCCAGTAGTATCACACAGGGAATCACCGGGGAGCTGTTTTTT	CASSITQGITGELFF
15	TRBV10-1	many	.	TRBJ2-3	TGCGCCAGCAGTGAGCGCCAGGGAGGCACAGATACGCAGTATTTT	CASSERQGGTDTQYF
15	TRBV2	many	.	TRBJ2-1	TGTGCCAGCAGTGGCCGGGAGTTGGGGTACAATGAGCAGTTCTTC	CASSGRELGYNEQFF
14	TRBV2	few	.	TRBJ1-5	TGTGCCAGCGAAACAGGTTCGGGTGATCAGCCCCAGCATTTT	CASETGSGDQPQHF
13	TRBV29-1	many	.	TRBJ2-1	TGCAGCGTGCGACAGGTTGCCTACAATGAGCAGTTCTTC	CSVRQVAYNEQFF
12	TRBV16	many	.	TRBJ1-1	TGTGCCAGCAGCCCCGTAGGCACTGAAGCTTTCTTT	CASSPVGTEAFF
16	TRBV9	medium-sized	.	TRBJ2-5	TGTGCCAGCAGCGTAGGGAACGGCGGCGGCCAAGAGACCCAGTACTTC	CASSVGNGGGQETQYF
14	TRBV5-1	many	.	TRBJ1-5	TGCGCCAGCAGCCGGGACGGGGGAAATCAGCCCCAGCATTTT	CASSRDGGNQPQHF
13	TRBV5-8	.	TRBD1	TRBJ1-2	TGTGCCAGCAGTAGGGACAGGGGAGGAGGCTACACCTTC	CASSRDRGGGYTF
17	TRBV7-9	many	TRBD2	TRBJ2-2	TGTGCCAGCAGCCTTGAGGAGGGACTAAGGGACACCGGGGAGCTGTTTTTT	CASSLEEGLRDTGELFF
15	TRBV18	many	.	TRBJ1-5	TGTGCCAGCTCACCACTTCGGGGGATTAATCAGCCCCAGCATTTT	CASSPLRGINQPQHF
15	TRBV7-2	once	TRBD2	TRBJ2-5	TGTGCCAGCAGCAACAGACTAGCAGATCAAGAGACCCAGTACTTC	CASSNRLADQETQYF
13	TRBV19	few	.	TRBJ1-1	TGTGCCAGTAGTATTTCAATGGGGACTGAAGCTTTCTTT	CASSISMGTEAFF
15	TRBV20-1	many	.	TRBJ1-2	TGCAGTGCTAGGGAGACAAGTGGTTACTCCCATGGCTACACCTTC	CSARETSGYSHGYTF
14	TRBV5-1	.	TRBD1	TRBJ1-2	TGCGCCAGCAGCCCGGACAGGACGGTCCATGGCTACACCTTC	CASSPDRTVHGYTF
15	TRBV5-6	many	.	TRBJ1-2	TGTGCCAGCAGCGCCCGTAGCGACAGAATTTATGGCTACACCTTC	CASSARSDRIYGYTF
14	TRBV5-1	many	.	TRBJ2-7	TGCGCCAGCAGCATAGGGACCCGAAACTACGAGCAGTACTTC	CASSIGTRNYEQYF